These 8 T cell receptor beta chains originate from one sample sequenced in a study of T cell responses to AZD1222 COVID-19 vaccine. The protocol was immunoSEQ multiplex PCR, while the TCRdb copy is restricted to in-frame clones and leaves out a portion. Of fewer than 110,000 clones in the sample, about 90% were seen once. The sample here was peripheral blood, taken on day 0 of AZD1222 vaccination. The receptors stem from an adult in good health.

This clone turned up a few times. The genes are TRBV3-1 (or the pseudogene TRBV3-2) and TRBJ1-4; no reliable D call. Germline V gene lookup returns CDR1 LGHDT and CDR2 YNNKEL (reference sequence). The CDR3 consists of 16 residues. V lost 1 base and J lost 10, with 19 bases in between. CDR3 loop: CASSQGQDAQRGKLFF. In nucleotides, the CDR3 is TGTGCCAGCAGCCAAGGGCAGGACGCTCAACGTGGAAAACTGTTTTTT.

This sequence joins TRBV7-9 and TRBJ1-5; 11 bases map to TRBD1. Germline CDR1 reads SEHNR; CDR2 reads FQNEAQ (reference sequence). The CDR3 is made up of 14 amino acids. V lost 5 bases, J lost 5 bases, and 2 bases stayed unmatched. The CDR3 sequence: CASSPGQGDQPQHF. The DNA for the CDR3 is TGTGCCAGCAGCCCGGGACAGGGGGATCAGCCCCAGCATTTT. The variable domain in full, completed from reference TRBV7-9 and TRBJ1-5, reads DTGVSQNPRHKITKRGQNVTFRCDPISEHNRLYWYRQTLGQGPEFLTYFQNEAQLEKSRLLSDRFSAERPKGSFSTLEIQRTEQGDSAMYLCASSPGQGDQPQHFGDGTRLSIL.

The chain recombines TRBV5-1 with TRBJ1-1, with 7 bases aligning to TRBD1. Unmatched junction bases numbered 15, after V lost 6 bases and J lost 1 base. The CDR3 is 17 amino acids. Germline V gives CDR1 SGHRS, CDR2 YFSETQ. The CDR3 is CASTFGATGRWNTEAFF. The CDR3 DNA follows: TGCGCCAGCACCTTTGGGGCGACAGGGAGGTGGAACACTGAAGCTTTCTTT.

The chain joins TRBV6-5 to TRBJ1-5, with 7 nucleotides matching TRBD1. Germline assignment: CDR1 MNHEY and CDR2 SVGAGI. The V segment lost 7 bases and the J segment 0 bases; nucleotides outside the gene matches: 6. The CDR3 runs 15 residues. The CDR3 protein is CASTAGGGSNQPQHF. CDR3 DNA: TGTGCCAGCACCGCAGGGGGGGGTAGCAATCAGCCCCAGCATTTT.

This clone appeared once. The sample has other DNA sequences that encode this CDR3 too. V and J are TRBV30 and TRBJ1-2; D is perhaps TRBD1 (5 bases). Germline V gene data show CDR1 as GTSNPN and CDR2 as SVGIG (reference sequence). Trimming took off 2 bases at V and 5 bases at J, with 9 bases between the two ends. The CDR3 has 12 amino acids. The CDR3 DNA is TGTGCCTGGAGTCAGGGTTCATATGGCTACACCTTC. Its translation is CAWSQGSYGYTF.

V gene TRBV2 combines with J gene TRBJ1-2, with a possible D match to TRBD1 (6 bases). Looked up from germline, CDR1 is SNHLY and CDR2 is FYNNEI. V gave up 3 bases and J gave up 0 bases, with 8 bases separating them. The CDR3 sequence is 14 residues long. The CDR3 DNA reads as TGTGCCAGCAGTGAGGACAGTTCTAACTATGGCTACACCTTC. This codes for CASSEDSSNYGYTF.

The chain combines TRBV27 with TRBJ1-5; 8 bases are a match to TRBD1. The CDR3 covers 13 residues. Per germline, CDR1 MNHEY and CDR2 SMNVEV (reference sequence). V shed 3 bases, J shed 6 bases, and the junction held 1 base outside the gene matches. CDR3 loop: CASSFRGPQPQHF. Written as DNA, the CDR3 is TGTGCCAGCAGTTTCAGGGGGCCTCAGCCCCAGCATTTT.

The chain uses TRBV27 and TRBJ2-7; no firm D call. Trimming took 2 bases from V and 1 from J, leaving 6 bases between them. CDR3 size: 13 residues. Per the germline V gene, CDR1 is MNHEY and CDR2 is SMNVEV (reference sequence). The CDR3: CASSLGKSYEQYF. Written as DNA, the CDR3 is TGTGCCAGCAGTTTAGGCAAGTCCTACGAGCAGTACTTC.